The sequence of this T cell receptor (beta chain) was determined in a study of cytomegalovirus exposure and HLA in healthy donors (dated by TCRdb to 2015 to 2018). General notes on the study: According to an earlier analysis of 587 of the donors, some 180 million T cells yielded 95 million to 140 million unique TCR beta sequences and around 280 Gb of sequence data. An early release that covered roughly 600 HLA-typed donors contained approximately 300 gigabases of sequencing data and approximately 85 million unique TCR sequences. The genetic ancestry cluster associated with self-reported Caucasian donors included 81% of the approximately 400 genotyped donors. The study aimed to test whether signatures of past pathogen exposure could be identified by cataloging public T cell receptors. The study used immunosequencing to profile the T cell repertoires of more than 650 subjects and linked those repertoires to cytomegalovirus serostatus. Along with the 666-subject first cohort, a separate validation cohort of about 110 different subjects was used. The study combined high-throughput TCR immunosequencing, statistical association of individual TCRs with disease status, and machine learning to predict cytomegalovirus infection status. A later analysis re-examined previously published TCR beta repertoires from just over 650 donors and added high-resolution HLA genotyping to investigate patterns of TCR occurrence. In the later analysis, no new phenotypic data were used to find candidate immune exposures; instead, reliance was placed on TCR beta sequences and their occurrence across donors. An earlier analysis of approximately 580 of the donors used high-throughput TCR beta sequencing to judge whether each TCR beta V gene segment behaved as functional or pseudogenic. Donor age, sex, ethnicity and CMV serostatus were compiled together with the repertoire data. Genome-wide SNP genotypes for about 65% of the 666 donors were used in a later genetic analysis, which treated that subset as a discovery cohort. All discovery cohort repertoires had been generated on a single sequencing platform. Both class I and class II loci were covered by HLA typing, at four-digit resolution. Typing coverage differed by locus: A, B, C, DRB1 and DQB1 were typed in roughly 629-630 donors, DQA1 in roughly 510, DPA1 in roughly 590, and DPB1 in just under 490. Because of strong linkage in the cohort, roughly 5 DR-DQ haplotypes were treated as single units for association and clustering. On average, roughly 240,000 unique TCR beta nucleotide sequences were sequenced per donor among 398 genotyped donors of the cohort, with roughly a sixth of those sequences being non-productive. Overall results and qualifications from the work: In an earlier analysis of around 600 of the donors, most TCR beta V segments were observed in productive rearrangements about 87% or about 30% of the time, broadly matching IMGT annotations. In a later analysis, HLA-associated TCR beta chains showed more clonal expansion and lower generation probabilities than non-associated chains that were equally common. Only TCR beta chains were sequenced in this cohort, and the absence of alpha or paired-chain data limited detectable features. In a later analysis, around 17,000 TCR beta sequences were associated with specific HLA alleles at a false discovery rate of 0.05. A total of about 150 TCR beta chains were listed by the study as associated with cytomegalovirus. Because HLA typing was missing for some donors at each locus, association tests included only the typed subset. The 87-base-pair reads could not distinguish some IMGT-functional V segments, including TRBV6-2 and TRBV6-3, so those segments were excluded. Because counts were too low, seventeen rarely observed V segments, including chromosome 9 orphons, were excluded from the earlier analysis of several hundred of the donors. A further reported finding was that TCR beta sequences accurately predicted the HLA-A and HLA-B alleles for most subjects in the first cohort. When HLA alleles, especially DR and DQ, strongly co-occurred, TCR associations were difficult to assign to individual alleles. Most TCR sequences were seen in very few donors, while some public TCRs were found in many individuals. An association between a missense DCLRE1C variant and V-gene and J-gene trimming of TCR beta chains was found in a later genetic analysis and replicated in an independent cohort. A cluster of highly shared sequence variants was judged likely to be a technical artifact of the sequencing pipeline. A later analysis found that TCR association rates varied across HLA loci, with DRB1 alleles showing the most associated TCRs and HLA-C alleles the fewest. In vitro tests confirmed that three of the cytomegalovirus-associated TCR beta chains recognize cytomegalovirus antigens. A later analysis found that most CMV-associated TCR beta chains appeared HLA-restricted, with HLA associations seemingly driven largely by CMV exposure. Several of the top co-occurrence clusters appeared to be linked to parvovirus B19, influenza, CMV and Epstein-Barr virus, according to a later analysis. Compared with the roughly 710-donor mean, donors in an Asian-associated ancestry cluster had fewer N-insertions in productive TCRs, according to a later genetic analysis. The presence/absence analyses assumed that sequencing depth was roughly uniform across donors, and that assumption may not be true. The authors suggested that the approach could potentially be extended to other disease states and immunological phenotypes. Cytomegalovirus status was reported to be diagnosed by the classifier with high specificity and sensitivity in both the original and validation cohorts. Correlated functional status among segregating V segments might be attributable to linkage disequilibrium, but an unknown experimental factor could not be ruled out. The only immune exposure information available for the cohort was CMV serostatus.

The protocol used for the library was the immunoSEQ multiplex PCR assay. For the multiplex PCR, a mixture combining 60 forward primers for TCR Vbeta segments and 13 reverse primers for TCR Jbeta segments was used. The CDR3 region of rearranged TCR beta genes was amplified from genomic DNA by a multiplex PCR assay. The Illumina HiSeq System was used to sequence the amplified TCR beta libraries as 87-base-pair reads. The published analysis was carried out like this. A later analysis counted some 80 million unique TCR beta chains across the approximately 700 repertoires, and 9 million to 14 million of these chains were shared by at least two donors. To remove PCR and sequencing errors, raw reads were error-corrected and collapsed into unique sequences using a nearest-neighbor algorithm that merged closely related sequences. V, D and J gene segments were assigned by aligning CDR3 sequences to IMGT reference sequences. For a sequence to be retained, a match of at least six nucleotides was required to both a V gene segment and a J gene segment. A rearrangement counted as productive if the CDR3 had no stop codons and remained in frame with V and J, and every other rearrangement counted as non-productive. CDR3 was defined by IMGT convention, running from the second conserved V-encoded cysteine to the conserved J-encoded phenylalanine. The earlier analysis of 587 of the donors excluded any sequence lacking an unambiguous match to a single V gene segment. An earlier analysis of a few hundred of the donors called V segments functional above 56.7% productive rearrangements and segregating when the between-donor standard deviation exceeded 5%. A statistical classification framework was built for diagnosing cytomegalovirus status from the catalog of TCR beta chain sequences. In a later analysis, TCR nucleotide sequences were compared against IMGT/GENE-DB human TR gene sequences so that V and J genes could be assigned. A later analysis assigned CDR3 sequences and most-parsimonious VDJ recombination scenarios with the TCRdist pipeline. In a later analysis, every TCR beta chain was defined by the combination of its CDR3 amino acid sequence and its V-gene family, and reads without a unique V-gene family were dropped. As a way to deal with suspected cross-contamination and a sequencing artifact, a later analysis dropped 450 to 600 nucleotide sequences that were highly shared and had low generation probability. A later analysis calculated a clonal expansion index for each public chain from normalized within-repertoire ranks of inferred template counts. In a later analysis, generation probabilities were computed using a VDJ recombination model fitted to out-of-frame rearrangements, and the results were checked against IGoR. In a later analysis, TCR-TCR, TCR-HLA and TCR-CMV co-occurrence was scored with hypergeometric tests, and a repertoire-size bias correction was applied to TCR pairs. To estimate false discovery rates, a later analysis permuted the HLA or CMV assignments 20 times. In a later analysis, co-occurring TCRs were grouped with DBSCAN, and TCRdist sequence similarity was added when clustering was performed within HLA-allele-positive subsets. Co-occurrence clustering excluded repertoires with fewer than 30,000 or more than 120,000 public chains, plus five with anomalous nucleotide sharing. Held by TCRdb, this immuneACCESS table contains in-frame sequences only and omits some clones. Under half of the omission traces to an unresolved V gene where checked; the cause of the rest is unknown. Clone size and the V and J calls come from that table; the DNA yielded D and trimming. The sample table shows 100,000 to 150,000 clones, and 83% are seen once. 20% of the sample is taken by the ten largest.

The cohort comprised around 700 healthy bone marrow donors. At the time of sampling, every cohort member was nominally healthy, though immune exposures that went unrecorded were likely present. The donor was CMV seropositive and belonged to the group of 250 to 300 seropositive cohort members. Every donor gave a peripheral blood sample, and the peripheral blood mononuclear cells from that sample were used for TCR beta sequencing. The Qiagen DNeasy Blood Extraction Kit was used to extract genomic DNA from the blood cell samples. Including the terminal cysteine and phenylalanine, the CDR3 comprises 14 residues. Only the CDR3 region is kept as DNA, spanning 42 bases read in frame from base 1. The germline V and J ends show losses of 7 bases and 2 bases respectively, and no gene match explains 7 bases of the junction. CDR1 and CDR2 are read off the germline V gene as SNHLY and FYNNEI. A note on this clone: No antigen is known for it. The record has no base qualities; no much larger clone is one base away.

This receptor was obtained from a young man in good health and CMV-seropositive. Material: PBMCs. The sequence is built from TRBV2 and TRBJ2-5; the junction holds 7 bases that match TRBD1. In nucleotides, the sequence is TGTGCCAGCAAGAGTGGCAGGGGGCAAGAGACCCAGTACTTC. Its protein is CASKSGRGQETQYF.